The T cell receptor beta chain described here comes from a study of blood T cell repertoires in COVID-19. This clone came up once. The data were produced by immunoSEQ multiplex PCR, yet TCRdb's version contains in-frame clones alone and is incomplete. This sample has about 100,000 clones; roughly 92% occur once, and the top ten carry 5% to 7%. Sequenced material: peripheral blood. This TCR came from an older man with acute or convalescent COVID-19.

This CDR3 is CASRGGGTGELFF. For the CDR3, the DNA is TGCGCCAGCAGAGGGGGGGGCACCGGGGAGCTGTTTTTT. The chain employs TRBV10-1 and TRBJ2-2; TRBD2 is a possible D gene (7 bases). Germline values: CDR1 WNHNN, CDR2 SYGVQD (reference sequence). The CDR3 length is 13 residues. Trimming stripped 6 bases from V and 4 bases from J, with 9 bases between.